The 9 T cell receptor beta chains presented below share a single source sample, sequenced in a study of blood T cell repertoires in COVID-19. TCRdb's table, derived via immunoSEQ multiplex PCR, lists solely in-frame clones and lacks some. The sample consists of hundreds of thousands of clones, roughly 90% of them appearing once. Material for sequencing was peripheral blood. The source is a woman aged 25 to 39 with active or convalescent COVID-19.

J is TRBJ2-7 and V is TRBV5-1, with D possibly being TRBD1 (6 bases). This CDR3 is 15 amino acids long. Trimming pared 3 bases from V and 3 bases from J, leaving 16 bases between. The germline CDR1 and CDR2 sequences are SGHRS and YFSETQ. The DNA for the CDR3 is TGCGCCAGCAGCTCCCCCCAGGGGAAGGACTACGAGCAGTACTTC. This codes for CASSSPQGKDYEQYF. The complete variable domain, with remaining parts taken from reference TRBV5-1 and TRBJ2-7, reads KAGVTQTPRYLIKTRGQQVTLSCSPISGHRSVSWYQQTPGQGLQFLFEYFSETQRNKGNFPGRFSGRQFSNSRSEMNVSTLELGDSALYLCASSSPQGKDYEQYFGPGTRLTVT.

The CDR3 region is CASSLLLAGGTNFSYEQYF. CDR3 DNA sequence: TGTGCCAGCTCACTCCTACTAGCGGGGGGGACCAATTTCTCCTACGAGCAGTACTTC. The gene calls are TRBV18 and TRBJ2-7; 13 bases align to TRBD2. Per the germline V gene, CDR1 is KGHSH and CDR2 is LQKENI. Trimming took 4 bases from V and 0 from J; bases not matched to a gene: 12. The CDR3 length is 19 residues. Full variable domain (rest looked up from reference TRBV18 and TRBJ2-7): NAGVMQNPRHLVRRRGQEARLRCSPMKGHSHVYWYRQLPEEGLKFMVYLQKENIIDESGMPKERFSAEFPKEGPSILRIQQVVRGDSAAYFCASSLLLAGGTNFSYEQYFGPGTRLTVT.

This chain joins TRBV25-1 and TRBJ1-2; D is undetermined. Germline V gene lookup returns CDR1 MGHDK and CDR2 SYGVNS. This CDR3 comprises 15 residues. V lost 4 bases, J lost 5 bases, and 17 bases lay in between. This CDR3 is CASSGEHPGGYGYTF. The CDR3 DNA follows: TGTGCCAGCAGTGGAGAACACCCGGGAGGGTATGGCTACACCTTC.

Details on this clone: The sample carries other DNA sequences with the same CDR3. The chain employs TRBV12-3 or TRBV12-4 and TRBJ2-7; possibly TRBD1 for D (6 bases). V gave up 6 bases and J gave up 0 bases, with 9 bases separating them. This CDR3 comprises 13 residues. Here the CDR3 DNA reads TGTGCCAGCAGCTTGGACAGCTCCTACGAGCAGTACTTC. Translating it yields CASSLDSSYEQYF.

V gene TRBV12-5 combines with J gene TRBJ1-4; D is perhaps TRBD1 (5 bases). V shed 3 bases and J shed 2 bases, with 13 bases lying between them. The germline V gene has CDR1 LGHNT and CDR2 FRNRAP. CDR3 length equals 16 residues. DNA for the CDR3: TGTGCTAGTGGTTTCCCCTCGGGGGTGACTAATGAAAAACTGTTTTTT. Amino acids: CASGFPSGVTNEKLFF.

The V and J genes are TRBV10-1 and TRBJ1-4; no firm D call. Germline V CDR1 and CDR2: WNHNN, SYGVQD (reference sequence). Trimming left V 8 bases short and J 0 bases short, with 19 bases between. The CDR3 consists of 17 residues. The CDR3 spells CASEEGRTEATNEKLFF. In DNA, the CDR3 is TGCGCCAGCGAAGAGGGCAGGACCGAGGCAACTAATGAAAAACTGTTTTTT.

A few counts support this clone. The V call is TRBV29-1, the J call TRBJ1-1; tentatively, D is TRBD1 (5 bases). The CDR3 has 12 residues. The V end was cut by 5 bases, the J end by 3 bases, with 10 bases between. CDR1 SQVTM and CDR2 ANQGSEA come from the germline V gene. This CDR3 is CSVWAGDTEAFF. DNA of the CDR3: TGCAGCGTTTGGGCGGGGGACACTGAAGCTTTCTTT.

This chain uses TRBV4-1 with TRBJ2-1; the D gene is possibly TRBD1 (5 bases). Germline V gene lookup returns CDR1 MGHRA and CDR2 YSYEKL. This CDR3 has 16 residues. V was clipped by 0 bases and J by 8 bases, with 17 bases between them. CDR3 in DNA: TGCGCCAGCAGCCAAGATTCACAGGCCCGGTGGTATGAGCAGTTCTTC. Its protein is CASSQDSQARWYEQFF.

The chain couples TRBV6-5 to TRBJ1-5; D perhaps matches TRBD1 (5 bases). V lost 5 bases and J 2 bases, leaving 13 bases between the germline ends. The CDR3 runs to 15 residues. CDR1 MNHEY and CDR2 SVGAGI come from the germline V gene. CDR3 region: CASSRTTDGNQPQHF. CDR3 nucleotides: TGTGCCAGCAGTCGGACAACGGACGGCAATCAGCCCCAGCATTTT.